These T cell receptor beta chains were read from a single sample in a study of response to subunit inactivated influenza vaccine. TCRdb reprocessed the RT-PCR reads via MiXCR and lists one record per CDR3 protein. The sample carries roughly 700,000 distinct CDR3 sequences, roughly 13% recorded once. Here the sequenced sample was PBMCs from blood, taken 14 to 15 days before vaccination. These receptors were taken from a man aged 50-60 years who received an inactivated influenza vaccine. Each CDR3 is given with its conserved first and last residue. A D gene is named only where the DNA matches it firmly. Some rows mark clone size as missing; the rest say once, few, many or name a class of expanded clone.

j_call v_call d_call clone_size cdr3_aa cdr3_nt
TRBJ2-1 TRBV29-1 . many CSVRTGANEQFF TGCAGCGTTCGGACTGGGGCCAATGAGCAGTTCTTC
TRBJ2-3 TRBV28 . . CASSRTGKNTQYF TGTGCCAGCAGTCGGACTGGGAAGAATACGCAGTATTTT
TRBJ2-3 TRBV5-1 . few CASSWDITDTQYF TGCGCCAGCAGCTGGGACATAACAGATACGCAGTATTTT
TRBJ2-3 TRBV14 . . CASSQDTGRRTDTQYF TGTGCCAGCAGCCAAGATACAGGCAGGCGCACAGATACGCAGTATTTT
TRBJ2-5 TRBV5-1 TRBD1 . CASSLGDSKETQYF TGCGCCAGCAGCCTCGGGGACAGCAAAGAGACCCAGTACTTC
TRBJ2-7 TRBV4-2 . . CASSQDGQVWSYEQYF TGTGCCAGCAGCCAAGACGGGCAGGTATGGTCGTACGAGCAGTACTTC
TRBJ2-7 TRBV7-2 . once CACSFRQFYEQYF TGTGCCTGCAGCTTTCGACAGTTCTACGAGCAGTACTTC
TRBJ2-2 TRBV6-5 . many CASSWDSPESGELFF TGTGCCAGCAGTTGGGACTCCCCGGAGTCCGGGGAGCTGTTTTTT
TRBJ2-5 TRBV4-1 . many CASSRTGSLREETQYF TGCGCCAGCAGCCGCACAGGGAGTCTTCGGGAAGAGACCCAGTACTTC
TRBJ2-7 TRBV6-5 TRBD2 few CASSYSSGGPYEQYF TGTGCCAGCAGTTACTCTAGCGGGGGTCCCTACGAGCAGTACTTC
TRBJ2-1 TRBV15 . once CATSRETSYYNEQFF TGTGCCACCAGCAGAGAAACATCCTATTACAATGAGCAGTTCTTC
TRBJ2-5 TRBV20-1 . . CSARPLASETQYF TGCAGTGCTAGACCACTAGCCTCAGAGACCCAGTACTTC
TRBJ2-2 TRBV4-1 TRBD1 . CASSLRTGENTGELFF TGCGCCAGCAGCCTACGGACAGGGGAGAACACCGGGGAGCTGTTTTTT
TRBJ1-4 TRBV12-3/TRBV12-4 . few CASSSSYDKGGEKLFF TGTGCCAGCAGTTCCTCCTATGACAAGGGAGGCGAAAAACTGTTTTTT
TRBJ1-5 TRBV12-3/TRBV12-4 . few CASSLSWGEGQPQHF TGTGCCAGCAGCCTCTCGTGGGGGGAGGGACAGCCCCAGCATTTT
TRBJ2-6 TRBV20-1 . few CSALGAGNSGANVLTF TGCAGTGCGCTAGGGGCAGGGAACTCTGGGGCCAACGTCCTGACTTTC
TRBJ2-5 TRBV24-1 . few CATSDFENETQYF TGTGCCACCAGTGATTTCGAGAACGAGACCCAGTACTTC
TRBJ2-3 TRBV4-2 TRBD2 . CASSQDVPGGDADTQYF TGTGCCAGCAGCCAAGACGTCCCGGGAGGTGATGCAGATACGCAGTATTTT
TRBJ2-7 TRBV7-6 . few CASSSRPRGAGSYEQYF TGTGCCAGCAGCTCCAGACCCCGGGGCGCAGGCTCCTACGAGCAGTACTTC
TRBJ2-5 TRBV14 . few CASSTSHQETQYF TGTGCCAGCAGCACAAGCCACCAAGAGACCCAGTACTTC
TRBJ2-3 TRBV12-3/TRBV12-4 TRBD1 few CASRAAFGQGGTDTQYF TGTGCCAGCAGAGCAGCCTTCGGACAGGGGGGCACAGATACGCAGTATTTT
TRBJ2-5 TRBV6-1 TRBD2 few CASRVAGANQETQYF TGTGCCAGCAGGGTAGCGGGGGCCAACCAAGAGACCCAGTACTTC
TRBJ1-5 TRBV12-3/TRBV12-4 . . CASSLSRASNQPQHF TGTGCCAGCAGTTTATCCAGGGCGAGCAATCAGCCCCAGCATTTT
TRBJ2-3 TRBV28 TRBD2 few CASMTSGLSRHTDTQYF TGTGCCAGCATGACTAGCGGGCTCTCACGCCACACAGATACGCAGTATTTT
TRBJ2-7 TRBV7-8 . . CASSLDRPAYEQYF TGTGCCAGCAGCTTAGATCGGCCTGCCTACGAGCAGTACTTC
TRBJ2-2 TRBV9 . few CASSDGITGELFF TGTGCCAGCAGCGACGGAATTACCGGGGAGCTGTTTTTT
TRBJ2-7 TRBV4-1 TRBD2 . CASSHHPASGGKSYEQYF TGCGCCAGCAGCCACCACCCGGCAAGCGGGGGGAAATCCTACGAGCAGTACTTC
TRBJ2-7 TRBV20-1 TRBD2 . CSARDGYSGGSSYEQYF TGCAGTGCTAGAGATGGCTATAGCGGGGGATCATCCTACGAGCAGTACTTC
TRBJ1-1 TRBV19 . few CASSIRDNAEAFF TGTGCCAGTAGTATCAGGGATAACGCTGAAGCTTTCTTT
TRBJ1-2 TRBV28 . many CASSSSGAGGYTF TGTGCCAGCAGTTCCTCTGGGGCTGGGGGCTACACCTTC
TRBJ1-3 TRBV30 . many CAWKLSGPANTIYF TGTGCCTGGAAATTATCCGGACCAGCAAACACCATATATTTT
TRBJ2-5 TRBV4-1 TRBD2 . CASSQLAGGRETQYF TGCGCCAGCAGCCAACTAGCGGGGGGGCGGGAGACCCAGTACTTC
TRBJ1-6 TRBV27 TRBD1 . CASSIPGQGGSPLHF TGTGCCAGCAGTATACCGGGACAGGGAGGTTCACCCCTCCACTTT
TRBJ2-1 TRBV20-1 TRBD2 . CSARDSQPRTSGRWNEQFF TGCAGTGCTAGAGATTCGCAACCCCGGACTAGCGGGAGGTGGAATGAGCAGTTCTTC
TRBJ1-1 TRBV7-8 . . CASSLAPGGATEAFF TGTGCCAGCAGCTTAGCGCCGGGGGGGGCCACTGAAGCTTTCTTT
TRBJ1-2 TRBV4-3 . few CASSQAIASNYGYTF TGCGCCAGCAGCCAGGCGATTGCCTCCAACTATGGCTACACCTTC
TRBJ2-1 TRBV7-2 . few CASSLGSLLSYNEQFF TGTGCCAGCAGCTTAGGGTCTCTCCTCTCCTACAATGAGCAGTTCTTC
TRBJ1-1 TRBV20-1 . few CSAGVGGHTEAFF TGCAGTGCTGGGGTCGGGGGGCACACTGAAGCTTTCTTT
TRBJ2-4 TRBV14 . . CASSPGRTPGNIQYF TGTGCCAGCAGCCCGGGACGGACCCCTGGGAACATTCAGTACTTC
TRBJ1-1 TRBV2 . few CASSEYRENTEAFF TGTGCCAGCAGTGAATACAGGGAGAACACTGAAGCTTTCTTT
TRBJ2-5 TRBV20-1 . many CSARTGAEETQYF TGCAGTGCTAGGACTGGAGCGGAAGAGACCCAGTACTTC
TRBJ2-7 TRBV11-2 TRBD1 . CASSLPGTGGMFSYEQYF TGTGCCAGCAGCTTGCCCGGGACAGGGGGTATGTTTAGTTACGAGCAGTACTTC
TRBJ1-5 TRBV27 TRBD1 many CASSPQGPAGNQPQHF TGTGCCAGCAGTCCACAGGGGCCAGCGGGCAATCAGCCCCAGCATTTT
TRBJ2-2 TRBV20-1 . many CSARLPGRYTGELFF TGCAGTGCTAGGCTCCCAGGGCGGTACACCGGGGAGCTGTTTTTT
TRBJ2-3 TRBV15 TRBD2 few CATSRVAGVSDTQYF TGTGCCACCAGCAGAGTAGCGGGAGTTTCTGATACGCAGTATTTT
TRBJ2-3 TRBV7-2 . many CASSLFGSTDTQYF TGTGCCAGCAGCTTATTTGGCAGCACAGATACGCAGTATTTT
TRBJ2-1 TRBV2 TRBD1 . CASSPDRSANEQFF TGTGCCAGCAGTCCGGACAGGTCGGCCAATGAGCAGTTCTTC